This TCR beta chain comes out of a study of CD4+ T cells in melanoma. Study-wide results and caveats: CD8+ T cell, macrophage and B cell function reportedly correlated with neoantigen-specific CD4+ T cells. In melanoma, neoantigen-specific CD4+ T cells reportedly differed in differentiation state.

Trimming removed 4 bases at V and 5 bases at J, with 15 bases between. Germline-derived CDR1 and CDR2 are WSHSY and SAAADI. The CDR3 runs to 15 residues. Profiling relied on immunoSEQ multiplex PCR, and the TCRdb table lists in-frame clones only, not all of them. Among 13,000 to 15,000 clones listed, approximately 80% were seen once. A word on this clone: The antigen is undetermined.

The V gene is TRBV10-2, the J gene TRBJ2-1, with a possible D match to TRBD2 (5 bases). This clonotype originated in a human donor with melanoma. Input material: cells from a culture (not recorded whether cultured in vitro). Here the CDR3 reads CASSVYGTGNNEQFF. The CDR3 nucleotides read TGCGCCAGCAGTGTGTACGGTACGGGGAACAATGAGCAGTTCTTC.